This T cell receptor (beta chain) is from a study of blood T cell repertoires in COVID-19. Patients in Seattle were enrolled during active infection, then followed longitudinally. Germline assignment: CDR1 MNHEY and CDR2 SVGAGI. Deletions cut 7 bases from V and 0 bases from J, with 4 bases between. The length of the CDR3 is 13 residues. The method was immunoSEQ multiplex PCR; TCRdb's version includes in-frame clones alone and lacks a portion of them. Among more than 200,000 clones, around 87% were seen once, and the ten largest hold 10%. The sequenced material came from peripheral blood. This chain joins TRBV6-5 and TRBJ2-6, with D unclear. This receptor was taken from a woman in her forties or fifties with COVID-19, enrolled during active disease. For the CDR3, the DNA is TGTGCCAGCACCTACTCTGGGGCCAACGTCCTGACTTTC. It yields the protein CASTYSGANVLTF.